A single sample is the source of the 16 T cell receptor beta chains below, sequenced in a study of T cell responses to AZD1222 COVID-19 vaccine. Sequencing was performed with immunoSEQ multiplex PCR; in TCRdb, only in-frame clones are kept and a portion is missing. The table has 120,000 to 150,000 clones, approximately 89% seen once; the top ten hold roughly 2%. The sample consisted of peripheral blood, taken on day 0 of AZD1222 vaccination. The receptor source for this set is an adult in good health.

The gene calls are TRBV29-1 and TRBJ2-5, with TRBD2 as a possible D gene (6 bases). CDR3 size: 13 residues. From germline, CDR1 is SQVTM and CDR2 ANQGSEA. V was pared by 5 bases and J by 1 base, with 11 bases between. In DNA, the CDR3 is TGCAGCGTTCGAGCTAGCGCCCAAGAGACCCAGTACTTC. Translation: CSVRASAQETQYF.

The CDR3 coding sequence is TGTGCCAGCAGCCGGGACAGGCACACTGAAGCTTTCTTT. Translated: CASSRDRHTEAFF. The chain couples TRBV13 to TRBJ1-1, with 8 bases fitting TRBD1. Losses at the gene ends were 5 bases for V and 3 bases for J; bases not matched to a gene: 2. Germline CDR1 PRHDT, CDR2 FYEKMQ (reference sequence). The CDR3 consists of 13 residues.

The chain is built from TRBV30 and TRBJ1-5; no firm D call. CDR1 GTSNPN and CDR2 SVGIG come from the germline V gene (reference sequence). V dropped 2 bases and J dropped 0 bases, with 5 bases sitting between them. The CDR3 spans 13 residues. The CDR3 loop is CAWSLASNQPQHF. Written as DNA, the CDR3 is TGTGCCTGGAGTTTAGCTAGCAATCAGCCCCAGCATTTT.

The chain uses TRBV2 and TRBJ1-1; TRBD1 agrees at 10 bases. Germline V gene data show CDR1 as SNHLY and CDR2 as FYNNEI. The J segment lost 5 bases and the V segment lost 8 bases, leaving 8 bases of the junction unmatched. This CDR3 has 14 residues. The CDR3 nucleotides read TGTGCCAGCGGGATCGGACAGGGGGGGACTGAAGCTTTCTTT. Encoded protein: CASGIGQGGTEAFF.

The chain couples TRBV28 to TRBJ2-7, with D possibly TRBD2 on 6 matching bases. The CDR3 spans 13 residues. The V end lost 5 bases, the J end lost 3 bases, and 11 bases lay between the germline ends. CDR1 is MDHEN and CDR2 is SYDVKM in the germline V gene. The CDR3 DNA reads as TGTGCCAGCAGTGCCCCCGGGGGCTACGAGCAGTACTTC. This sequence encodes CASSAPGGYEQYF.

This rearrangement joins TRBV4-3 to TRBJ2-1; 8 nucleotides align to TRBD2. CDR1 is LGHNA and CDR2 is YSLEER in the germline V gene. The CDR3 runs to 16 residues. V dropped 3 bases and J dropped 3; count of bases not matched to a gene: 7. The CDR3 DNA is TGCGCCAGCAGCCACTCAGGACTAGCCTACTACAATGAGCAGTTCTTC. It translates to CASSHSGLAYYNEQFF.

This chain links TRBV6-2 or TRBV6-3 with TRBJ2-1, with TRBD2 identical over 9 bases. Germline V lookup: CDR1 MNHEY, CDR2 SVGEGT. Trimming took 3 bases from V and 7 from J; bases not matched to a gene: 7. The CDR3 totals 15 residues. CDR3 bases: TGTGCCAGCAGTTATTCTAGCGGGACTTATAATGAGCAGTTCTTC. The encoded protein is CASSYSSGTYNEQFF.

This chain links TRBV15 with TRBJ1-4; no reliable D call. CDR1 and CDR2 from the germline V gene are LNHNV and YYDKDF (reference sequence). CDR3 length equals 15 residues. V lost 0 bases, J lost 1 base, and 6 bases lay in between. CDR3 DNA sequence: TGTGCCACCAGCAGAGATCGCCAAACTAATGAAAAACTGTTTTTT. Residues: CATSRDRQTNEKLFF.

As regards this clone: Additional DNA sequences in this sample encode the identical CDR3. The chain joins TRBV19 to TRBJ2-1, with D uncertain. V lost 5 bases and J 2 bases, leaving 7 bases between the germline ends. This CDR3 is built from 13 residues. The germline V gene has CDR1 LNHDA and CDR2 SQIVND (reference sequence). CDR3 nucleotide sequence: TGTGCCAGTAGTTCAGGACCCTACAATGAGCAGTTCTTC. Residues: CASSSGPYNEQFF.

For the CDR3, the DNA is TGCAGCGTTGAAGGGAGGGGACAGACGCTTGGCTACACCTTC. Its protein product is CSVEGRGQTLGYTF. The J gene is TRBJ1-2, the V gene TRBV29-1, with 7 nucleotides matching TRBD1. Trimming at V came to 1 base and at J to 7 bases, leaving 9 bases not matched to a gene. CDR3 length: 14 residues. Germline lookup yields CDR1 SQVTM and CDR2 ANQGSEA.

The chain couples TRBV6-6 to TRBJ2-1, with D uncertain. With 5 bases removed from V and 2 bases from J, the gap between germline ends came to 1 base. Germline CDR1 and CDR2: MNHNY and SVGAGI (reference sequence). This CDR3 comprises 11 residues. DNA of the CDR3: TGTGCCAGCAGTCCCTACAATGAGCAGTTCTTC. As protein: CASSPYNEQFF.

The J gene is TRBJ2-5, the V gene TRBV19; 11 positions agree with TRBD1. The germline V gene encodes CDR1 LNHDA and CDR2 SQIVND (reference sequence). The CDR3 is made up of 13 amino acids. V lost 7 bases and J lost 7; bases outside the gene matches: 5. This chain's CDR3 is CASTPGQGGTQYF. For the CDR3, the DNA is TGTGCCAGTACTCCGGGACAGGGGGGGACCCAGTACTTC.

V is TRBV16 and J is TRBJ2-7, with 8 bases aligning to TRBD2. The ends lost 2 bases at V and 0 bases at J; junction bases unmatched: 3. The germline V gene has CDR1 KGHSY and CDR2 FQNENV. This CDR3 has 15 amino acids. CDR3 amino acids: CASSQAAGASYEQYF. DNA of the CDR3: TGTGCCAGCAGCCAAGCAGCGGGAGCCTCCTACGAGCAGTACTTC.

The CDR3 DNA is TGTGCCAGCAGCTCCGAGCGATCAGCTAACTATGGCTACACCTTC. The encoded protein is CASSSERSANYGYTF. The V gene is TRBV5-4, the J gene TRBJ1-2; D is ambiguous. Between the trimmed V and J ends, which lost 3 bases and 0 bases, there was a span of 12 bases. Germline CDR1 reads SGHNT; CDR2 reads YYREEE (reference sequence). The CDR3 runs 15 residues. The full variable domain, in which reference TRBV5-4 and TRBJ1-2 provide the parts outside the CDR3, is ETGVTQSPTHLIKTRGQQVTLRCSSQSGHNTVSWYQQALGQGPQFIFQYYREEENGRGNFPPRFSGLQFPNYSSELNVNALELDDSALYLCASSSERSANYGYTFGSGTRLTVV.

This clone appeared once. The chain has TRBV5-4 and TRBJ1-2; maybe TRBD1 (5 bases). Germline CDR1 and CDR2: SGHNT and YYREEE (reference sequence). Trimming pared 3 bases from V and 3 bases from J, leaving 6 bases between. This CDR3 contains 12 residues. The CDR3 nucleotides read TGTGCCAGCAGCTCAGGGTACTATGGCTACACCTTC. Amino acid sequence: CASSSGYYGYTF.

This sequence joins TRBV19 and TRBJ2-5, with 12 bases identical to TRBD2. Germline CDR1 reads LNHDA; CDR2 reads SQIVND (reference sequence). V gave up 6 bases and J gave up 5 bases; unmatched junction bases: 1. This CDR3 has 13 residues. For the CDR3, the DNA is TGTGCCAGTAGCCTAGCGGGAGGGGAGACCCAGTACTTC. Translating it yields CASSLAGGETQYF.